These 30 T cell receptor beta chains were sequenced from one sample in a study of control samples from healthy donors and cancer patients. Profiling relied on immunoSEQ multiplex PCR, and the TCRdb table lists in-frame clones only, not all of them. The repertoire holds 150,000 to 200,000 clones, with under 95% as singletons. The sequenced material came from blood. The receptors were gathered from a woman aged 18-35 years in good health.

The chain combines TRBV4-1 with TRBJ1-1; TRBD1 matches 7 bases. The germline V gene has CDR1 MGHRA and CDR2 YSYEKL. CDR3 length: 13 residues. The junction had 7 bases not matched to a gene; V was cut back by 6 bases and J by 6 bases. CDR3: CASSSPGGPEAFF. The CDR3 DNA sequence: TGCGCCAGCAGTAGTCCAGGGGGGCCTGAAGCTTTCTTT.

The chain carries TRBV11-3 and TRBJ2-6; D not resolved. Germline V lookup: CDR1 SGHNT, CDR2 YENEEA. The length of the CDR3 is 15 residues. V was pared by 5 bases and J by 1 base, with 9 bases between. CDR3: CASSPLASGANVLTF. The CDR3 nucleotides are TGTGCCAGCAGCCCGCTTGCTTCTGGGGCCAACGTCCTGACTTTC. The whole variable domain, filled in from reference TRBV11-3 and TRBJ2-6, reads EAGVVQSPRYKIIEKKQPVAFWCNPISGHNTLYWYLQNLGQGPELLIRYENEEAVDDSQLPKDRFSAERLKGVDSTLKIQPAELGDSAVYLCASSPLASGANVLTFGAGSRLTVL.

CDR3 sequence reads: CASSPWREGRNIKMYEQYF. Here the CDR3 DNA reads TGTGCCAGCAGCCCTTGGCGGGAGGGCCGCAATATTAAGATGTACGAGCAGTACTTC. V is TRBV28 and J is TRBJ2-7, with 9 nucleotides matching TRBD2. The CDR3 has 19 residues. V lost 6 bases and J lost 4; bases outside the gene matches: 22. Per the germline V gene, CDR1 is MDHEN and CDR2 is SYDVKM.

The CDR3 here is CASTEPPSPLHF. The CDR3 nucleotides are TGTGCCAGTACCGAACCTCCTAGTCCCCTCCACTTT. The chain joins TRBV19 to TRBJ1-6, with D hard to call. The V end lost 7 bases, the J end lost 13 bases, and 14 bases lay between the germline ends. This CDR3 comprises 12 residues. Germline values: CDR1 LNHDA, CDR2 SQIVND (reference sequence). Using reference TRBV19 and TRBJ1-6 for the parts outside the CDR3, the full variable domain is DGGITQSPKYLFRKEGQNVTLSCEQNLNHDAMYWYRQDPGQGLRLIYYSQIVNDFQKGDIAEGYSVSREKKESFPLTVTSAQKNPTAFYLCASTEPPSPLHFGNGTRLTVT.

The chain links TRBV11-1 to TRBJ2-2, with TRBD1 matching 7 bases. Looked up from germline, CDR1 is SGHAT and CDR2 is FQDESV (reference sequence). This CDR3 is built from 15 residues. With 4 bases clipped from V and 3 bases from J, the junction kept 5 bases outside the gene matches. The CDR3 DNA follows: TGTGCCAGCAGCTCTGGACAGGCGGACACCGGGGAGCTGTTTTTT. This encodes CASSSGQADTGELFF.

The chain combines TRBV7-9 with TRBJ2-5; D is possibly TRBD2 (6 bases). CDR1 is SEHNR and CDR2 is FQNEAQ in the germline V gene (reference sequence). This CDR3 comprises 15 residues. V dropped 0 bases and J dropped 5 bases, with 13 bases sitting between them. CDR3 loop: CASSLALAHGETQYF. For the CDR3, the DNA is TGTGCCAGCAGCTTAGCGCTAGCGCACGGTGAGACCCAGTACTTC.

V usage is TRBV19 and J usage is TRBJ1-3; D unclear. Trimming took off 5 bases at V and 0 bases at J, with 11 bases between the two ends. Per germline, CDR1 LNHDA and CDR2 SQIVND (reference sequence). The CDR3 runs to 15 residues. DNA of the CDR3: TGTGCCAGTAGTTCAGACTGGCTCTCTGGAAACACCATATATTTT. It encodes CASSSDWLSGNTIYF.

This clone was recorded a few times. CDR3 loop: CASERPGNTEAFF. The CDR3 DNA sequence: TGTGCCTCCGAACGGCCGGGGAACACTGAAGCTTTCTTT. This chain links TRBV6-5 with TRBJ1-1; D gene unclear. Deletions cut 11 bases from V and 1 base from J, with 14 bases between. The CDR3 spans 13 residues. CDR1 and CDR2 from the germline V gene are MNHEY and SVGAGI.

The chain has TRBV6-5 and TRBJ1-6, with no clear D. The germline V gene encodes CDR1 MNHEY and CDR2 SVGAGI. The CDR3 sequence is 12 residues long. V lost 8 bases and J lost 6, with 8 bases in between. CDR3 protein: CASGRSNSPLHF. Written as DNA, the CDR3 is TGTGCCAGCGGACGGAGTAATTCACCCCTCCACTTT.

This clone turned up a few times. Other DNA sequences within the sample encode an identical CDR3. The J gene is TRBJ1-1, the V gene TRBV2; D is undetermined. CDR1 and CDR2 (germline): SNHLY, FYNNEI. V lost 3 bases to trimming and J lost 8 bases, with 10 bases between them. The CDR3 is 12 amino acids. For the CDR3, the DNA is TGTGCCAGCAGTGATTTATCTCGAGAAGCTTTCTTT. Translation gives CASSDLSREAFF.

The chain is built from TRBV5-6 and TRBJ1-6; D perhaps matches TRBD1 (5 bases). The CDR3 loop spans 16 amino acids. In germline, CDR1 is SGHDT, CDR2 YYEEEE. Between the trimmed V and J ends, which lost 4 bases and 5 bases, there was a span of 16 bases. Here the CDR3 DNA reads TGTGCCAGCAGCCCTTTTCGGGACCCCAATAATTCACCCCTCCACTTT. Its protein is CASSPFRDPNNSPLHF.

The chain uses TRBV6-6 and TRBJ1-2; possible D gene TRBD1, 6 bases. This CDR3 contains 14 residues. CDR1 is MNHNY, CDR2 SVGAGI, per germline (reference sequence). Trimming cost V 2 bases and J 8 bases, with 15 bases left between them. CDR3 in amino acids: CASSYTAAGEGYTF. CDR3 coding DNA: TGTGCCAGCAGTTACACGGCGGCAGGGGAAGGCTACACCTTC.

The chain combines TRBV29-1 with TRBJ1-2; D is possibly TRBD1 (5 bases). The CDR3 covers 16 residues. Germline CDR1 reads SQVTM; CDR2 reads ANQGSEA. The ends were cut back, 0 bases at V and 7 bases at J, with 21 bases in the middle. In DNA, the CDR3 is TGCAGCGTTGAAGATCCGAGACATAGCCGGGGGTTTGGCTACACCTTC. Translation: CSVEDPRHSRGFGYTF. The full variable domain, in which reference TRBV29-1 and TRBJ1-2 provide the parts outside the CDR3, is SAVISQKPSRDICQRGTSLTIQCQVDSQVTMMFWYRQQPGQSLTLIATANQGSEATYESGFVIDKFPISRPNLTFSTLTVSNMSPEDSSIYLCSVEDPRHSRGFGYTFGSGTRLTVV.

The sample holds one count of this clone. The rearrangement joins TRBV9 to TRBJ2-6; D remains ambiguous. The CDR3 runs 15 residues. Trimming cost V 1 base and J 1 base, with 6 bases left between them. Germline lookup yields CDR1 SGDLS and CDR2 YYNGEE. CDR3: CASSVWLSGANVLTF. The CDR3 DNA reads TGTGCCAGCAGCGTATGGCTGTCTGGGGCCAACGTCCTGACTTTC.

This clone was observed once. This chain's CDR3 is CASSLTSDYEQYF. The CDR3 region has the DNA TGTGCCAGCAGTTTGACTAGCGACTACGAGCAGTACTTC. This rearrangement joins TRBV28 to TRBJ2-7; 8 bases match TRBD2. The CDR3 extends over 13 amino acids. Germline V lookup: CDR1 MDHEN, CDR2 SYDVKM. With V trimmed by 3 bases and J by 3 bases, 1 base remained unmatched. The entire variable domain, with the rest obtained from reference TRBV28 and TRBJ2-7, is as follows: DVKVTQSSRYLVKRTGEKVFLECVQDMDHENMFWYRQDPGLGLRLIYFSYDVKMKEKGDIPEGYSVSREKKERFSLILESASTNQTSMYLCASSLTSDYEQYFGPGTRLTVT.

The chain recombines TRBV6-5 with TRBJ1-2, with 7 positions matching TRBD1. The germline gives CDR1 MNHEY, CDR2 SVGAGI. After removal of 4 bases from V and 8 bases from J, the junction contained 10 bases not matched to a gene. This CDR3 comprises 14 residues. Here the CDR3 reads CASSCSGTDCGYTF. CDR3 in DNA: TGTGCCAGCAGTTGTTCCGGGACAGACTGCGGCTACACCTTC.

This chain uses TRBV6-5 with TRBJ1-5; D uncertain. This CDR3 has 13 residues. CDR1 MNHEY and CDR2 SVGAGI come from the germline V gene. Trimming took off 2 bases at V and 3 bases at J, with 5 bases between the two ends. In DNA form, the CDR3 reads TGTGCCAGCAGTTACCGAGACAATCAGCCCCAGCATTTT. It is translated as CASSYRDNQPQHF.

This clone is a singleton in its sample. J is TRBJ1-2 and V is TRBV18; tentative D call: TRBD1 (6 bases). Per the germline V gene, CDR1 is KGHSH and CDR2 is LQKENI. The ends were cut back, 4 bases at V and 2 bases at J, with 20 bases in the middle. The CDR3 covers 17 residues. CDR3 DNA: TGTGCCAGCTCACTCCAGGTCGGGGGGCAGGTGAACTATGGCTACACCTTC. It specifies CASSLQVGGQVNYGYTF.

In its sample, this clone was seen once. The sample holds other DNA sequences that translate to the same CDR3. DNA for the CDR3: TGTGCCAGTATTTGGGGGGCGGGGGGCTACACCTTC. Residues: CASIWGAGGYTF. The chain carries TRBV6-5 and TRBJ1-2; tentative D call: TRBD1 (6 bases). Germline V gene lookup returns CDR1 MNHEY and CDR2 SVGAGI. The CDR3 totals 12 residues. V shed 9 bases and J shed 8 bases, with 16 bases lying between them.

The CDR3 region is CASSQDRSGTLAPYNEQFF. CDR3 nucleotide sequence: TGTGCCAGCAGCCAAGATAGATCGGGAACTTTGGCGCCCTACAATGAGCAGTTCTTC. The chain couples TRBV4-2 to TRBJ2-1; TRBD2 is a possible D gene (5 bases). This CDR3 has 19 residues. V gave up 0 bases and J gave up 2 bases, with 20 bases separating them. The germline V gene encodes CDR1 LGHNA and CDR2 YNFKEQ.

The genes are TRBV5-5 and TRBJ1-2; no clear D. Per germline, CDR1 SGHKS and CDR2 YYEKEE (reference sequence). This CDR3 is built from 16 residues. Trimming took 0 bases from V and 2 from J, leaving 14 bases between them. This CDR3 reads CASSLAWAGINYGYTF. The CDR3 DNA is TGTGCCAGCAGCTTGGCCTGGGCAGGAATAAACTATGGCTACACCTTC.

The chain recombines TRBV5-6 with TRBJ1-1, with D possibly being TRBD1 (5 bases). Trimming pared 5 bases from V and 5 bases from J, leaving 19 bases between. This CDR3 comprises 15 residues. Germline CDR1 reads SGHDT; CDR2 reads YYEEEE. The CDR3 DNA sequence: TGTGCCAGCAGTCGGTGGGGCGGCGCAGGTACTGAAGCTTTCTTT. It encodes CASSRWGGAGTEAFF. Full variable domain (rest looked up from reference TRBV5-6 and TRBJ1-1): DAGVTQSPTHLIKTRGQQVTLRCSPKSGHDTVSWYQQALGQGPQFIFQYYEEEERQRGNFPDRFSGHQFPNYSSELNVNALLLGDSALYLCASSRWGGAGTEAFFGQGTRLTVV.

The chain uses TRBV5-1 and TRBJ2-1; 10 bases match TRBD2. The CDR3 length is 17 residues. Germline assignment: CDR1 SGHRS and CDR2 YFSETQ. V shed 1 base and J 0 bases; nucleotides not matched to a gene: 4. DNA for the CDR3: TGCGCCAGCAGCTTGACTAGCGGGATGTTCTCCTACAATGAGCAGTTCTTC. It encodes CASSLTSGMFSYNEQFF.

The chain is built from TRBV6-5 and TRBJ1-2; tentatively, D is TRBD1 (5 bases). Per the germline V gene, CDR1 is MNHEY and CDR2 is SVGAGI. Trimming removed 2 bases at V and 7 bases at J, with 17 bases between. This CDR3 comprises 15 residues. The CDR3 nucleotides read TGTGCCAGCAGTTACAATATGGGACCGCGCCCTGGCTACACCTTC. As protein: CASSYNMGPRPGYTF.

The rearrangement uses TRBV11-2 and TRBJ2-5, with 7 bases lining up with TRBD1. From germline, CDR1 is SGHAT and CDR2 FQNNGV. The CDR3 runs to 15 residues. Trimming cost V 5 bases and J 1 base; bases outside gene matches: 7. The CDR3 DNA reads TGTGCCAGCAGCCAGCCGGGACAGTTCCAAGAGACCCAGTACTTC. Translating it yields CASSQPGQFQETQYF.

The chain recombines TRBV2 with TRBJ1-6; D is ambiguous. Germline loops: CDR1 SNHLY, CDR2 FYNNEI. The CDR3 is 11 amino acids. V was clipped by 8 bases and J by 8 bases, with 7 bases between them. The CDR3 here is CASYLDSPLHF. As DNA, the CDR3 is TGTGCCAGCTACCTTGATTCACCCCTCCACTTT.

The rearrangement joins TRBV12-3 or TRBV12-4 to TRBJ2-1; D remains ambiguous. This CDR3 region has 13 residues. V was pared by 3 bases and J by 9 bases, with 12 bases between. CDR3: CASSFDELGEQFF. In DNA, the CDR3 is TGTGCCAGCAGTTTTGACGAGCTCGGTGAGCAGTTCTTC.

The rearrangement uses TRBV6-1 and TRBJ2-7, with 11 bases aligning to TRBD1. Trimming removed 2 bases from V and 6 bases from J; junction bases left unmatched: 6. Germline CDR1 and CDR2: MNHNS and SASEGT. CDR3 length: 15 residues. The CDR3 coding sequence is TGTGCCAGCAGTGAAAGTGGGACAGGGGGGAGCGAGCAGTACTTC. Its translation is CASSESGTGGSEQYF.

The rearrangement uses TRBV11-3 and TRBJ2-5; D is unclear. The CDR3 is made up of 15 amino acids. Germline CDR1 reads SGHNT; CDR2 reads YENEEA. The V and J ends lost 5 bases and 4 bases respectively, with 17 bases between them. The CDR3 loop reads CASSPNSARSETQYF. CDR3 coding DNA: TGTGCCAGCAGCCCCAACTCAGCTAGATCAGAGACCCAGTACTTC.

The CDR3 DNA reads TGTGCCAGCAGCTCCAGGACAACAGGGGGTCCGGGGAGCACTGAAGCTTTCTTT. Translation: CASSSRTTGGPGSTEAFF. The gene calls are TRBV7-9 and TRBJ1-1; 8 nucleotides match TRBD1. This CDR3 spans 18 amino acids. J lost 4 bases, V lost 4 bases, and 17 bases had no gene match. Germline assignment: CDR1 SEHNR and CDR2 FQNEAQ (reference sequence).